Listed below are T cell receptor beta chains from one sample, sequenced in a study of blood T cell repertoires in COVID-19. Libraries were prepared by immunoSEQ multiplex PCR; TCRdb keeps only in-frame clonotypes and omits some of them. The repertoire holds 250,000 or so clones, less than 95% seen once, with approximately 3% in the top ten. Material: PBMCs or T cells enriched from blood (not recorded which). The source is a man aged 35-49 years who had been exposed to COVID-19. Both conserved end residues are part of each CDR3. The order of the fields is clone size, J gene, D gene, V gene, CDR3 DNA, CDR3 protein. D genes are given only for firm matches. The size field is filled for only some rows; it gives once, few, many or a size class.

clone_size: .; j_call: TRBJ1-1; d_call: .; v_call: TRBV19; cdr3_nt: TGTGCCAGTAGAGGGGTACTTGCAGGGGCCCCTAACACTGAAGCTTTCTTT; cdr3_aa: CASRGVLAGAPNTEAFF
clone_size: few; j_call: TRBJ1-4; d_call: TRBD1; v_call: TRBV10-3; cdr3_nt: TGTGCCATCGGTCGACAGGGAATTAATGAAAAACTGTTTTTT; cdr3_aa: CAIGRQGINEKLFF
clone_size: .; j_call: TRBJ2-2; d_call: .; v_call: TRBV18; cdr3_nt: TGTGCCAGCTCTCCTGCGGGTGTGAACACCGGGGAGCTGTTTTTT; cdr3_aa: CASSPAGVNTGELFF
clone_size: .; j_call: TRBJ2-5; d_call: .; v_call: TRBV11-2; cdr3_nt: TGTGCCAGCAGCCCTAGAGGGCGCATCAGCCAGGAGACCCAGTACTTC; cdr3_aa: CASSPRGRISQETQYF
clone_size: .; j_call: TRBJ2-7; d_call: TRBD2; v_call: TRBV24-1; cdr3_nt: TGTGCCACCAGTGAGGCCGGGACTAGCGGGAGGTACGAGCAGTACTTC; cdr3_aa: CATSEAGTSGRYEQYF
clone_size: .; j_call: TRBJ2-2; d_call: .; v_call: TRBV7-9; cdr3_nt: TGTGCCAGCAGCCCCTGGAGGGGGCATAACGGGGAGCTGTTTTTT; cdr3_aa: CASSPWRGHNGELFF
clone_size: .; j_call: TRBJ1-3; d_call: .; v_call: TRBV5-1; cdr3_nt: TGCGCCAGCACCGGGGCTGGAAACACCATATATTTT; cdr3_aa: CASTGAGNTIYF
clone_size: .; j_call: TRBJ2-3; d_call: .; v_call: TRBV7-9; cdr3_nt: TGTGCCAGCAGGCCTCCAGGCACAGATACGCAGTATTTT; cdr3_aa: CASRPPGTDTQYF
clone_size: once; j_call: TRBJ2-3; d_call: TRBD2; v_call: TRBV19; cdr3_nt: TGTGCCAGTAGTATTTTTGGTAGCGGGAGTCAAGATACGCAGTATTTT; cdr3_aa: CASSIFGSGSQDTQYF
clone_size: few; j_call: TRBJ2-7; d_call: .; v_call: TRBV29-1; cdr3_nt: TGCAGCGTTGACGCTCAGGGCCCCCCCTACGAGCAGTACTTC; cdr3_aa: CSVDAQGPPYEQYF
clone_size: .; j_call: TRBJ2-5; d_call: TRBD1; v_call: TRBV28; cdr3_nt: TGTGCCAGCAACCAACAGGGGGAAGAGACCCAGTACTTC; cdr3_aa: CASNQQGEETQYF
clone_size: .; j_call: TRBJ1-5; d_call: .; v_call: TRBV28; cdr3_nt: TGTGCCAGCAGTTTAACAGGGTTCAACAATCAGCCCCAGCATTTT; cdr3_aa: CASSLTGFNNQPQHF
clone_size: .; j_call: TRBJ2-6; d_call: .; v_call: TRBV5-1; cdr3_nt: TGCGCCAGCAGCTTAGACACATCCTCTGGGGCCAACGTCCTGACTTTC; cdr3_aa: CASSLDTSSGANVLTF
clone_size: .; j_call: TRBJ1-1; d_call: .; v_call: TRBV4-1; cdr3_nt: TGCGCCAGCAGCCAAGATGTGGTGGTTAGACAGGCAATGAACACTGAAGCTTTCTTT; cdr3_aa: CASSQDVVVRQAMNTEAFF
clone_size: .; j_call: TRBJ1-6; d_call: TRBD1; v_call: TRBV11-2; cdr3_nt: TGTGCCAGCAGCTTTGGGGACAGATCTAATTCACCCCTCCACTTT; cdr3_aa: CASSFGDRSNSPLHF
clone_size: .; j_call: TRBJ1-2; d_call: .; v_call: TRBV5-4; cdr3_nt: TGTGCCAGCAGCTTGGTAGGGACTTTCGGCTACACCTTC; cdr3_aa: CASSLVGTFGYTF
clone_size: .; j_call: TRBJ2-2; d_call: .; v_call: TRBV9; cdr3_nt: TGTGCCAGCAGCGTATCAGGGACCGGGGAGCTGTTTTTT; cdr3_aa: CASSVSGTGELFF
clone_size: .; j_call: TRBJ1-6; d_call: .; v_call: TRBV27; cdr3_nt: TGTGCCAGCAGACCCTCTAAGGAGACTTGGGATTCACCCCTCCACTTT; cdr3_aa: CASRPSKETWDSPLHF
clone_size: .; j_call: TRBJ2-5; d_call: TRBD2; v_call: TRBV30; cdr3_nt: TGTGCCTGGAGTAGACTAGCGGTACAAGAGACCCAGTACTTC; cdr3_aa: CAWSRLAVQETQYF
clone_size: .; j_call: TRBJ2-3; d_call: .; v_call: TRBV19; cdr3_nt: TGTGCCAGTAGTAGCCCGCAGGGTCGGCAGTTCACAGATACGCAGTATTTT; cdr3_aa: CASSSPQGRQFTDTQYF
clone_size: .; j_call: TRBJ1-1; d_call: .; v_call: TRBV6-5; cdr3_nt: TGTGCCAGCAATAGGGGGAGGGACAACACTGAAGCTTTCTTT; cdr3_aa: CASNRGRDNTEAFF
clone_size: once; j_call: TRBJ2-7; d_call: .; v_call: TRBV3-1/TRBV3-2; cdr3_nt: TGTGCCAGCAGCCAAGAGTCAGGGATAGTTCGCGAGCAGTACTTC; cdr3_aa: CASSQESGIVREQYF
clone_size: once; j_call: TRBJ2-1; d_call: .; v_call: TRBV3-1/TRBV3-2; cdr3_nt: TGTGCCAGCAGCCAAGATCCCCCCAAGCAGTTCTTC; cdr3_aa: CASSQDPPKQFF
clone_size: .; j_call: TRBJ2-7; d_call: .; v_call: TRBV6-1; cdr3_nt: TGTGCCAGCAGTGAAAGGCGGGGGCCCTACGAGCAGTACTTC; cdr3_aa: CASSERRGPYEQYF
clone_size: .; j_call: TRBJ1-1; d_call: TRBD1; v_call: TRBV10-3; cdr3_nt: TGTGCCATCAGTGGAGGGGACAGGCATCTTACTGAAGCTTTCTTT; cdr3_aa: CAISGGDRHLTEAFF
clone_size: .; j_call: TRBJ2-7; d_call: TRBD2; v_call: TRBV4-2; cdr3_nt: TGTGCCAGCAGCCAAGGACTAGCGGAGTACGAGCAGTACTTC; cdr3_aa: CASSQGLAEYEQYF
clone_size: .; j_call: TRBJ2-2; d_call: .; v_call: TRBV6-1; cdr3_nt: TGTGCCAGCAGTGAATGGGGAAGGGGTAACACCGGGGAGCTGTTTTTT; cdr3_aa: CASSEWGRGNTGELFF
clone_size: .; j_call: TRBJ2-5; d_call: TRBD1; v_call: TRBV18; cdr3_nt: TGTGCCAGCTCACCCCAGACAGGGTCCAGGGAGACCCAGTACTTC; cdr3_aa: CASSPQTGSRETQYF
clone_size: .; j_call: TRBJ2-3; d_call: .; v_call: TRBV19; cdr3_nt: TGTGCCAGTAGTATCGGTAGACAAGATACGCAGTATTTT; cdr3_aa: CASSIGRQDTQYF
clone_size: .; j_call: TRBJ2-6; d_call: .; v_call: TRBV3-1/TRBV3-2; cdr3_nt: TGTGCCAGCAGCCAAGCGGGAAGCTCTGGGGCCAACGTCCTGACTTTC; cdr3_aa: CASSQAGSSGANVLTF
clone_size: .; j_call: TRBJ2-7; d_call: .; v_call: TRBV5-1; cdr3_nt: TGCGCCAGCAGCTTGAGTCAGACCTACGAGCAGTACTTC; cdr3_aa: CASSLSQTYEQYF
clone_size: .; j_call: TRBJ2-1; d_call: TRBD2; v_call: TRBV11-3; cdr3_nt: TGTGCCAGCAGTGGAGGGACTAGCGGGACCTCCCTCGAGCAGTTCTTC; cdr3_aa: CASSGGTSGTSLEQFF
clone_size: .; j_call: TRBJ2-5; d_call: TRBD1; v_call: TRBV19; cdr3_nt: TGTGCCAGTAGTATGGACAGGGGCCAAGAGACCCAGTACTTC; cdr3_aa: CASSMDRGQETQYF
clone_size: .; j_call: TRBJ2-3; d_call: .; v_call: TRBV11-2; cdr3_nt: TGTGCCAGCAGCTTAGTAGAAATAAACACAGATACGCAGTATTTT; cdr3_aa: CASSLVEINTDTQYF
clone_size: once; j_call: TRBJ1-1; d_call: .; v_call: TRBV9; cdr3_nt: TGTGCCAGCAGCATCGACGGGGGGAACACTGAAGCTTTCTTT; cdr3_aa: CASSIDGGNTEAFF
clone_size: .; j_call: TRBJ1-2; d_call: .; v_call: TRBV5-4; cdr3_nt: TGTGCCAGCTCCACCAGAACTAACTATGGCTACACCTTC; cdr3_aa: CASSTRTNYGYTF
clone_size: .; j_call: TRBJ2-1; d_call: TRBD2; v_call: TRBV5-4; cdr3_nt: TGTGCCAGCAGACTTAGCGGGGCAGCCTACAATGAGCAGTTCTTC; cdr3_aa: CASRLSGAAYNEQFF
clone_size: .; j_call: TRBJ1-4; d_call: TRBD1; v_call: TRBV5-4; cdr3_nt: TGTGCCAGCAGCTTGACAGGGGCGGAAAAACTGTTTTTT; cdr3_aa: CASSLTGAEKLFF
clone_size: .; j_call: TRBJ1-5; d_call: .; v_call: TRBV6-6; cdr3_nt: TGTGCCAGCAGCCTGGGGGGGGGTAGCAATCAGCCCCAGCATTTT; cdr3_aa: CASSLGGGSNQPQHF
clone_size: .; j_call: TRBJ2-1; d_call: .; v_call: TRBV2; cdr3_nt: TGTGCCAGCAGTGAAACAGGGGGAGGGAATGAGCAGTTCTTC; cdr3_aa: CASSETGGGNEQFF